One and the same sample provided the 10 T cell receptor beta chains below, sequenced in a study of spatial heterogeneity in lung cancer (dated by TCRdb to the late 2010s). Sample time point, as interpreted from the label and publication: sample taken at primary tumor resection. For TCR sequencing, whole RNA was extracted from tumor and nontumor lung tissue, or from cryopreserved PBMC samples, and no cell sorting was done. Library prep was done by 5' RACE. The data were produced on a NextSeq 500. The public reads were quality trimmed at Q25 with fastp and then assembled into clones with MiXCR by TCRdb, keeping productive beta chains. Under each unique CDR3 protein, matching rows form one entry showing the most common genes and DNA. The sample table records tens of thousands of distinct CDR3 sequences; about 5% of these occur just once. About 35% of the sample is in the top ten clones. Sample: PBMCs, taken at surgery. These receptors originate from a male donor with early-stage non-small cell lung cancer.

This clonotype was recorded at least ten times. The chain uses TRBV7-2 and TRBJ2-2, with D perhaps matching TRBD1 (6 bases). The V end was cut by 2 bases, the J end by 7 bases, with 8 bases between. Per the germline V gene, CDR1 is SGHTA and CDR2 is FQGNSA. CDR3 length: 13 amino acids. The CDR3 DNA follows: TGTGCCAGCAGCTTAAAGGGGGACGGGGAGCTGTTTTTT. The encoded protein is CASSLKGDGELFF.

This clonotype was counted ten times or more. The chain carries TRBV11-2 and TRBJ1-1; D gene uncertain. CDR1 SGHAT and CDR2 FQNNGV come from the germline V gene. V shed 5 bases and J shed 2 bases, with 15 bases lying between them. This CDR3 contains 15 residues. Here the CDR3 reads CASSPLTADNTEAFF. CDR3 DNA: TGTGCCAGCAGCCCCCTCACGGCGGATAACACTGAAGCTTTCTTT.

This clonotype was found many times. J is TRBJ2-7 and V is TRBV3-1, with TRBD2 matching 8 bases. The length of the CDR3 is 20 residues. V was clipped by 1 base and J by 5 bases; unmatched bases: 22. The germline gives CDR1 LGHDT, CDR2 YNNKEL (reference sequence). CDR3 sequence reads: CASSQGQEVLFSGISNEQYF. The CDR3, as DNA: TGTGCCAGCAGCCAAGGCCAGGAAGTCCTATTTAGCGGGATTTCGAACGAGCAGTACTTC.

In this sample, this clonotype turned up many times. This chain joins TRBV11-3 and TRBJ2-3; tentative D call: TRBD2 (6 bases). Germline loops: CDR1 SGHNT, CDR2 YENEEA. The CDR3 has 16 residues. V was cut by 0 bases and J by 0 bases, with 10 bases left in between. CDR3 region: CASSLEEGTSTDTQYF. CDR3 sequence (DNA): TGTGCCAGCAGCTTAGAGGAGGGAACTAGCACAGATACGCAGTATTTT. The entire variable domain, with the rest obtained from reference TRBV11-3 and TRBJ2-3, is as follows: EAGVVQSPRYKIIEKKQPVAFWCNPISGHNTLYWYLQNLGQGPELLIRYENEEAVDDSQLPKDRFSAERLKGVDSTLKIQPAELGDSAVYLCASSLEEGTSTDTQYFGPGTRLTVL.

The J gene is TRBJ2-3, the V gene TRBV7-9, with D perhaps TRBD2 (5 bases). The V gene's germline CDR1 is SEHNR and CDR2 FQNEAQ (reference sequence). Trimming took 4 bases from V and 6 from J, leaving 17 bases between them. This CDR3 contains 15 residues. CDR3: CASSSTPSSPDTQYF. In DNA, the CDR3 is TGTGCCAGCAGCTCCACCCCCTCTAGCCCCGATACGCAGTATTTT.

This clonotype was recorded a few times. V is TRBV27 and J is TRBJ2-6; D ambiguous. CDR3 length: 14 amino acids. CDR1 is MNHEY and CDR2 is SMNVEV in the germline V gene (reference sequence). V was clipped by 2 bases and J by 2 bases, with 4 bases between them. The CDR3 protein is CASSLRAGANVLTF. In DNA, the CDR3 is TGTGCCAGCAGTTTAAGGGCTGGGGCCAACGTCCTGACTTTC.

This clonotype was observed at least ten times. The J gene is TRBJ1-2, the V gene TRBV7-2; D ambiguous. V lost 1 base and J lost 3, with 3 bases in between. This CDR3 has 12 amino acids. The germline V gene encodes CDR1 SGHTA and CDR2 FQGNSA. CDR3 bases: TGTGCCAGCAGCTTAGGATACTATGGCTACACCTTC. The encoded protein is CASSLGYYGYTF.

The table lists this clonotype with many counts. The chain uses TRBV7-2 and TRBJ2-5; TRBD1 might be the D (5 bases). V dropped 3 bases and J dropped 5 bases, with 16 bases sitting between them. Germline CDR1 SGHTA, CDR2 FQGNSA. CDR3 length: 15 amino acids. CDR3: CASSLQGIGIETQYF. The CDR3 nucleotides are TGTGCCAGCAGCTTGCAGGGTATAGGAATCGAGACCCAGTACTTC.

This clonotype showed up many times. This chain joins TRBV6-5 and TRBJ2-2, with TRBD1 identical over 8 bases. Germline V gene sequence: CDR1 MNHEY, CDR2 SVGAGI. V shed 3 bases and J 6 bases; nucleotides not matched to a gene: 3. The CDR3 totals 14 residues. Here the CDR3 reads CASSYTQGAGELFF. CDR3 DNA sequence: TGTGCCAGCAGTTATACACAGGGGGCCGGGGAGCTGTTTTTT.

This clonotype was recorded at least ten times. The chain couples TRBV7-9 to TRBJ2-1; D remains ambiguous. Germline CDR1 and CDR2: SEHNR and FQNEAQ (reference sequence). The CDR3 is 13 residues long. The V and J ends lost 1 base and 8 bases respectively, with 9 bases between them. CDR3 in DNA: TGTGCCAGCAGCTTAGGACCGGGCGATGAGCAGTTCTTC. It translates to CASSLGPGDEQFF.